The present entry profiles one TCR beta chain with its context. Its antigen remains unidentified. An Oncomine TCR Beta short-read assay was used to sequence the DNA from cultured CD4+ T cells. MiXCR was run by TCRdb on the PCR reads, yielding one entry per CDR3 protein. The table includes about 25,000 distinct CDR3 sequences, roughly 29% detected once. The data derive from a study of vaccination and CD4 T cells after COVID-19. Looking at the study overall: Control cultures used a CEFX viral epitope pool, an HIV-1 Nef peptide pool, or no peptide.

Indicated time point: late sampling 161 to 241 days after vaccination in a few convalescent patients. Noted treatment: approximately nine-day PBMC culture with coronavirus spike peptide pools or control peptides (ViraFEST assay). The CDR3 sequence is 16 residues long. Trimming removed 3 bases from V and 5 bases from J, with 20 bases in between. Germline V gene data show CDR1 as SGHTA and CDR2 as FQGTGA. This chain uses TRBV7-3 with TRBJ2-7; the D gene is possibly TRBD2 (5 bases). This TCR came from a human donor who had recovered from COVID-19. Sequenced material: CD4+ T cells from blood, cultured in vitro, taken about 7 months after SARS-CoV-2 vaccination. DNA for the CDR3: TGTGCCAGCAGCTTGAGCATATCCGGGAACCCGCACGAGCAGTACTTC. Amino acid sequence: CASSLSISGNPHEQYF.